A selection of T cell receptor beta chains follows, all from one sample in a study of blood T cell repertoires in COVID-19. Assay: immunoSEQ multiplex PCR; the TCRdb copy retains only in-frame clones and omits some. This sample has approximately 360,000 clones, with 70% to 90% found just once. Sequencing was carried out using peripheral blood. All receptors derive from a man aged 35-49 years with acute or convalescent COVID-19. Each CDR3 is given with its conserved first and last residue. Each record gives: D gene, J gene, V gene, CDR3 protein. A D gene is named only where the DNA matches it firmly.

- TRBJ2-2 TRBV28 CAHRGRGGPGELFF
- TRBJ1-2 TRBV11-1 CASSFTEYGYTF
- TRBJ1-1 TRBV5-1 CASSLDRGNTEAFF
TRBD2 TRBJ2-1 TRBV7-8 CASRHLRLAGGNEQFF
- TRBJ1-1 TRBV11-3 CASREGMNTEAFF
- TRBJ1-6 TRBV11-2 CASSLVPGQNSPLHF
- TRBJ1-6 TRBV12-3/TRBV12-4 CASSFDSFSPLHF
TRBD1 TRBJ2-1 TRBV30 CAWSGGTVPQFF
- TRBJ2-1 TRBV20-1 CSASEPSGGPSLDNEQFF
- TRBJ2-7 TRBV5-6 CASSLGQSYEQYF
TRBD1 TRBJ2-5 TRBV7-6 CASSWDRQETQYF
- TRBJ1-6 TRBV15 CATSREGAGNSPLHF
TRBD1 TRBJ1-2 TRBV27 CASSMDRGNGYTF
TRBD1 TRBJ1-5 TRBV19 CASSPGTGYSNQPQHF
TRBD2 TRBJ2-2 TRBV27 CASSLSGTRPTGELFF
TRBD2 TRBJ2-2 TRBV2 CASSSSGGYTGELFF
- TRBJ1-4 TRBV29-1 CSVDVPGGKLFF
TRBD2 TRBJ2-2 TRBV28 CARGEGRGASGELFF
TRBD2 TRBJ2-3 TRBV9 CASSVVASGGAGTDTQYF
TRBD1 TRBJ1-2 TRBV15 CATSIQGADGYTF
- TRBJ1-5 TRBV6-6 CASSRDSYSNQPQHF
- TRBJ1-5 TRBV30 CAWSQLSNQPQHF
TRBD2 TRBJ2-2 TRBV27 CASSSSREIRTGELFF
TRBD2 TRBJ2-7 TRBV7-3 CASSLQAGGYEQYF
TRBD2 TRBJ2-1 TRBV20-1 CSARDWGGDLSEQFF
TRBD1 TRBJ1-1 TRBV3-1/TRBV3-2 CASSPRGQSNTEAFF
TRBD1 TRBJ1-2 TRBV7-9 CASSSRDRIYGYTF
TRBD1 TRBJ2-7 TRBV4-2 CASSHRITGTASYEQYF
- TRBJ2-1 TRBV3-1/TRBV3-2 CASSPSNVGAYDEQFF
TRBD2 TRBJ2-1 TRBV3-1/TRBV3-2 CASRLTSGLAGNEQFF
TRBD1 TRBJ2-7 TRBV18 CASSPPGQGAYEQYF
- TRBJ2-3 TRBV28 CASSSPDTQYF
TRBD2 TRBJ2-7 TRBV4-1 CASSQQPGTSGKYEQYF
- TRBJ1-2 TRBV28 CASSSPRQGLHGYTF
TRBD2 TRBJ2-2 TRBV14 CASSPQDWREKEGTGELFF
TRBD1 TRBJ1-6 TRBV7-9 CASTTGDRNNSPLHF
- TRBJ2-1 TRBV7-3 CASSATGRHNEQFF
- TRBJ1-1 TRBV6-5 CASSPHRATEAFF
TRBD2 TRBJ2-7 TRBV27 CASSLFPSGSVHEQYF
- TRBJ1-2 TRBV5-8 CASSLAGGYTF
TRBD1 TRBJ2-7 TRBV28 CASSPTGGTQYF
- TRBJ1-2 TRBV20-1 CSATQGNGYTF
TRBD2 TRBJ2-3 TRBV29-1 CSSTGTSGGTRTDTQYF
- TRBJ1-2 TRBV6-5 CASSTNQGGYTF
TRBD2 TRBJ2-7 TRBV9 CASSVGTSGSDEQYF
- TRBJ1-6 TRBV7-6 CASSLAGINSPLHF